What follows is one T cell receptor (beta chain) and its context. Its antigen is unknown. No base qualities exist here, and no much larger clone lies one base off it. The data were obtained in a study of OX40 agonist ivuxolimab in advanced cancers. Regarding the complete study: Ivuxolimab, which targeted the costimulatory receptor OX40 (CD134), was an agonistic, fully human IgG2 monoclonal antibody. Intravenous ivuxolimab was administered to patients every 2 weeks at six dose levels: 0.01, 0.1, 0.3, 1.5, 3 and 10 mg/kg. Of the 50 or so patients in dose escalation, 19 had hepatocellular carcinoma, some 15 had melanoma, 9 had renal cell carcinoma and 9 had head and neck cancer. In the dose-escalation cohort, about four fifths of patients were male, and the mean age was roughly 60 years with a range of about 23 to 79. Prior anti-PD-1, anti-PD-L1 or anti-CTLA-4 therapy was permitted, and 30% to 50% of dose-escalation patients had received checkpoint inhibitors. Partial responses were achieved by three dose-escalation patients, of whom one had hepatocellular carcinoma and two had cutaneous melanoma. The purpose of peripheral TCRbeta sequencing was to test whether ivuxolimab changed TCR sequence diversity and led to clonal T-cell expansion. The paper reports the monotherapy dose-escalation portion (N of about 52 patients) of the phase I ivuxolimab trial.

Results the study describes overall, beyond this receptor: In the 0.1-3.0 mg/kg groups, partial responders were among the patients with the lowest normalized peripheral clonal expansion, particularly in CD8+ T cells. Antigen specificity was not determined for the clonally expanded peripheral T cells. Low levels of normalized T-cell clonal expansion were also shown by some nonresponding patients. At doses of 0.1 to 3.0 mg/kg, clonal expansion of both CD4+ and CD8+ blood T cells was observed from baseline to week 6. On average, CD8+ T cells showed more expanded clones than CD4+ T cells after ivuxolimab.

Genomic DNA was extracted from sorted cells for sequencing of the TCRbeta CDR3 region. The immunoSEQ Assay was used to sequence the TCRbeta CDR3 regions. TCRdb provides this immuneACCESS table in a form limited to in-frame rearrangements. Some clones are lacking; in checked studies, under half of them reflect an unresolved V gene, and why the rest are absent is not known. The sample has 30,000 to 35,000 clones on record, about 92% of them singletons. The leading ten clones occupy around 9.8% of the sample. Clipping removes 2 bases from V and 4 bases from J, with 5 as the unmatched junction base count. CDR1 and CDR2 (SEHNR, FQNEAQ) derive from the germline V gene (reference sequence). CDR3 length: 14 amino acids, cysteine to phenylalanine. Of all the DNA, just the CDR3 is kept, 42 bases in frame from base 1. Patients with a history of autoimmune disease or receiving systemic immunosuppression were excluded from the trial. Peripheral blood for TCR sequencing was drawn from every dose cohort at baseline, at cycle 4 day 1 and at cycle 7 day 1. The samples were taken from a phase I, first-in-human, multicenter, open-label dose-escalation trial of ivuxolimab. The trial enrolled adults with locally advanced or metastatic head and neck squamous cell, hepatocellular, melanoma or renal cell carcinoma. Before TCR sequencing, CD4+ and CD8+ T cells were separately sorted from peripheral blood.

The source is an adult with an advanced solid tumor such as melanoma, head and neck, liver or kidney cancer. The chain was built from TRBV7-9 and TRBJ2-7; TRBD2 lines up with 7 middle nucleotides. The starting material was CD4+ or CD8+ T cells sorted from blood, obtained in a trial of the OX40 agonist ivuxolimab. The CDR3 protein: CASSLSLAKYEQYF. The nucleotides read TGTGCCAGCAGCTTATCACTAGCGAAGTACGAGCAGTACTTC.